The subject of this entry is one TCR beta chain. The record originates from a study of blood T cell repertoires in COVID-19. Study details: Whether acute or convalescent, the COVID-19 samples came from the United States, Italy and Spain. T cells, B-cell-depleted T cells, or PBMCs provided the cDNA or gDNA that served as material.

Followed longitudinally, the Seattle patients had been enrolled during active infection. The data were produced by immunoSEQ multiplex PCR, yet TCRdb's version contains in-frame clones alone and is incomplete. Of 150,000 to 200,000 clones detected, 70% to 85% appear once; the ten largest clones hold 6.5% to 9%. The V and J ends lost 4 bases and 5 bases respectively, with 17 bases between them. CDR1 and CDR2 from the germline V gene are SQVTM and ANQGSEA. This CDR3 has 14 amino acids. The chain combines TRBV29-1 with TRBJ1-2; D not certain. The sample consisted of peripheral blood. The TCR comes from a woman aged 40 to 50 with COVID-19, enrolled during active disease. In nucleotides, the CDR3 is TGCAGCGTTGCCACCACACAACATTCTTATGGCTACACCTTC. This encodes CSVATTQHSYGYTF.